A single sample is the source of the 22 T cell receptor beta chains below, sequenced in a study of T-cell memory formation after mild COVID-19. TCRdb reprocessed the 5' RACE reads with MiXCR, giving one entry per CDR3 protein. The data hold some 250,000 distinct CDR3 sequences, with over 15% observed a single time. Sequenced input: PBMCs or a T cell subset sorted from them (not recorded which). The receptors derive from a man between 18 and 29 years old who had mild COVID-19 (a few samples of this study predate the infection). Cell type and time point are not known.

Only a few counts were recorded for this clonotype. The CDR3 loop is CASSPSPGTSGSTDTQYF. The DNA for the CDR3 is TGTGCCAGCAGCCCCTCTCCCGGGACTAGCGGCAGCACAGATACGCAGTATTTT. This chain joins TRBV3-1 and TRBJ2-3; 11 bases are shared with TRBD2. The length of the CDR3 is 18 residues. V lost 4 bases to trimming and J lost 0 bases; unmatched junction nucleotides: 9. Germline V CDR1 and CDR2: LGHDT, YNNKEL (reference sequence).

V usage is TRBV4-3 and J usage is TRBJ1-2, with D tentatively TRBD1 (6 bases). CDR3 length: 14 amino acids. Between the trimmed V and J ends, which lost 1 base and 8 bases, there was a span of 14 bases. Germline V gene lookup returns CDR1 LGHNA and CDR2 YSLEER. This chain's CDR3 is CASSQAWDTGGYTF. CDR3 DNA sequence: TGCGCCAGCAGCCAAGCATGGGACACCGGGGGCTACACCTTC.

The sample holds a few counts of this clonotype. CDR3 sequence (DNA): TGCGCCAGCAGCCATGACAATAGCGGGGGGCCCTACAATGAGCAGTTCTTC. Amino acid sequence: CASSHDNSGGPYNEQFF. The chain is built from TRBV4-3 and TRBJ2-1; 10 nucleotides agree with TRBD2. The germline V gene encodes CDR1 LGHNA and CDR2 YSLEER. The ends lost 3 bases at V and 2 bases at J; junction bases unmatched: 7. This CDR3 region has 17 residues.

The V and J genes are TRBV20-1 and TRBJ1-6; no firm D call. Germline CDR1 and CDR2: DFQATT and SNEGSKA (reference sequence). The CDR3 covers 14 residues. V lost 6 bases, J lost 9 bases, and 18 bases lay in between. CDR3 amino acids: CSAPPEGYGSPLHF. The CDR3 nucleotides read TGCAGTGCCCCCCCGGAGGGTTATGGTTCACCCCTCCACTTT.

V gene TRBV6-2 or TRBV6-3 combines with J gene TRBJ2-5; TRBD1 might be the D (6 bases). V was pared by 6 bases and J by 2 bases, with 16 bases between. The CDR3 contains 15 residues. Germline-derived CDR1 and CDR2 are MNHEY and SVGEGT. Here the CDR3 DNA reads TGTGCCAGCAGCTCCTTACAGGGAAATCAAGAGACCCAGTACTTC. Protein product: CASSSLQGNQETQYF.

This clonotype showed up just a few times. The rearrangement links TRBV4-1 to TRBJ2-3; no firm D call. This CDR3 contains 13 residues. Germline-derived CDR1 and CDR2 are MGHRA and YSYEKL. V was trimmed by 4 bases and J by 7 bases, leaving 12 bases between them. CDR3 sequence reads: CASSPLRQHTQYF. Written as DNA, the CDR3 is TGCGCCAGCAGCCCCCTCCGGCAACATACGCAGTATTTT.

This chain joins TRBV12-3 or TRBV12-4 and TRBJ2-1; no firm D call. The CDR3 runs to 14 residues. V lost 2 bases, J lost 9 bases, and 14 bases lay in between. In DNA, the CDR3 is TGTGCCAGCAGTTTACCCCAGGCGCCGGGTGAGCAGTTCTTC. Encoded protein: CASSLPQAPGEQFF.

This clonotype showed up just a few times. The V gene is TRBV5-1, the J gene TRBJ2-2, with D perhaps TRBD1 (6 bases). The length of the CDR3 is 17 residues. CDR1 is SGHRS, CDR2 YFSETQ, per germline. Trimming left V 0 bases short and J 4 bases short, with 16 bases between. CDR3 loop: CASSLAVGHFRTGELFF. CDR3 DNA: TGCGCCAGCAGCTTGGCCGTGGGACATTTCCGCACCGGGGAGCTGTTTTTT.

CDR3 amino acids: CASSLASTVPEQYV. CDR3 DNA: TGTGCCAGCAGCTTGGCCTCAACAGTCCCCGAGCAGTACGTC. V usage is TRBV5-5 and J usage is TRBJ2-7; D ambiguous. Germline loops: CDR1 SGHKS, CDR2 YYEKEE (reference sequence). V gave up 0 bases and J gave up 6 bases, with 13 bases separating them. This CDR3 contains 14 residues.

This clonotype was counted a few times. The DNA of the CDR3 is TGTGCCAGCAGCTTGGGGTCAGGGAGGTGGGATACGCAGTATTTT. Encoded protein: CASSLGSGRWDTQYF. The chain employs TRBV5-6 and TRBJ2-3; a possible D gene is TRBD2 (6 bases). The germline CDR1 and CDR2 sequences are SGHDT and YYEEEE. V dropped 0 bases and J dropped 6 bases, with 14 bases sitting between them. The length of the CDR3 is 15 residues.

A few counts support this clonotype. This rearrangement joins TRBV6-2 or TRBV6-3 to TRBJ1-2, with 7 bases identical to TRBD1. Germline assignment: CDR1 MNHEY and CDR2 SVGEGT. This CDR3 region has 18 residues. V shed 0 bases and J 1 base; nucleotides not matched to a gene: 11. The CDR3 protein is CASSYSTAGGHFNYGYTF. CDR3 in DNA: TGTGCCAGCAGTTACTCGACGGCAGGGGGACACTTTAACTATGGCTACACCTTC.

The chain has TRBV7-2 and TRBJ1-5, with 7 bases identical to TRBD1. Germline values: CDR1 SGHTA, CDR2 FQGNSA. V was clipped by 3 bases and J by 6 bases; unmatched bases: 5. The CDR3 is 14 residues long. DNA of the CDR3: TGTGCCAGCAGCTTCGACAGGGTGTCTCAGCCCCAGCATTTT. Protein product: CASSFDRVSQPQHF.

This clonotype has at least ten counts. The chain combines TRBV6-5 with TRBJ1-2; TRBD1 is a possible D gene (5 bases). The CDR3 spans 15 residues. Germline CDR1 is MNHEY and CDR2 is SVGAGI. With 0 bases removed from V and 4 bases from J, the gap between germline ends came to 12 bases. The CDR3 nucleotides read TGTGCCAGCAGTTACTCCGGGGCACGAGCCTATGGCTACACCTTC. Its translation: CASSYSGARAYGYTF.

This clonotype was recorded a few times. V usage is TRBV5-1 and J usage is TRBJ2-5, with D tentatively TRBD1 (6 bases). Trimming cost V 5 bases and J 3 bases, with 17 bases left between them. CDR3 size: 15 residues. Germline lookup yields CDR1 SGHRS and CDR2 YFSETQ. CDR3 in amino acids: CASSRGDTGKETQYF. The DNA of the CDR3 is TGCGCCAGCAGTCGAGGGGACACCGGTAAAGAGACCCAGTACTTC. Looking up the rest from reference TRBV5-1 and TRBJ2-5 gives the full variable domain: KAGVTQTPRYLIKTRGQQVTLSCSPISGHRSVSWYQQTPGQGLQFLFEYFSETQRNKGNFPGRFSGRQFSNSRSEMNVSTLELGDSALYLCASSRGDTGKETQYFGPGTRLLVL.

The CDR3 spells CASRTSGTLSYEQYF. In DNA form, the CDR3 reads TGTGCCAGCAGAACGAGCGGGACACTCTCCTACGAGCAGTACTTC. The chain is built from TRBV6-5 and TRBJ2-7; D perhaps matches TRBD2 (7 bases). With 6 bases removed from V and 0 bases from J, the gap between germline ends came to 15 bases. Germline V CDR1 and CDR2: MNHEY, SVGAGI. The CDR3 extends over 15 amino acids.

In its sample, this clonotype was seen a few times. This chain links TRBV19 with TRBJ2-5; a weak D match, TRBD1 (6 bases). This CDR3 is 13 amino acids long. Trimming shortened V by 9 bases and J by 4 bases, and 15 bases separated the two germline ends. Germline V lookup: CDR1 LNHDA, CDR2 SQIVND (reference sequence). The CDR3 spells CASRGTSLETQYF. CDR3 nucleotides: TGTGCCAGCAGAGGGACATCCTTAGAGACCCAGTACTTC. The full variable domain, its missing parts supplied by reference TRBV19 and TRBJ2-5, is DGGITQSPKYLFRKEGQNVTLSCEQNLNHDAMYWYRQDPGQGLRLIYYSQIVNDFQKGDIAEGYSVSREKKESFPLTVTSAQKNPTAFYLCASRGTSLETQYFGPGTRLLVL.

The chain has TRBV7-6 and TRBJ2-5; TRBD1 or TRBD2 may be the D gene (5 bases each). Trimming cost V 1 base and J 5 bases, with 17 bases left between them. CDR1 and CDR2 from the germline V gene are SGHVS and FNYEAQ. The CDR3 has 16 amino acids. CDR3 DNA: TGTGCCAGCAGCTTAGAGGCGGCGGGTAGGGGCGAGACCCAGTACTTC. Its translation is CASSLEAAGRGETQYF.

This clonotype was picked up a small number of times. The chain uses TRBV29-1 and TRBJ2-2; D gene unclear. Looked up from germline, CDR1 is SQVTM and CDR2 is ANQGSEA. The CDR3 contains 13 residues. Trimming left V 6 bases short and J 0 bases short, with 8 bases between. CDR3 protein: CSVLTPNTGELFF. CDR3 bases: TGCAGCGTCCTGACCCCGAACACCGGGGAGCTGTTTTTT.

This CDR3 reads CAITPGGGFETQYF. DNA of the CDR3: TGTGCCATCACCCCCGGGGGGGGCTTTGAGACCCAGTACTTC. The chain has TRBV10-3 and TRBJ2-5; 8 nucleotides match TRBD2. Germline CDR1 is ENHRY and CDR2 is SYGVKD. This CDR3 comprises 14 residues. V gave up 7 bases and J gave up 5 bases; unmatched junction bases: 9.

The chain employs TRBV5-6 and TRBJ2-7, with 7 positions matching TRBD1. Unmatched junction bases numbered 7, after V lost 7 bases and J lost 3 bases. Germline CDR1 and CDR2: SGHDT and YYEEEE. This CDR3 comprises 13 residues. The CDR3 nucleotides are TGTGCCAGCTCACGGACAGGCAGCTACGAGCAGTACTTC. Its translation: CASSRTGSYEQYF. Supplemented by reference TRBV5-6 and TRBJ2-7, the full variable domain reads DAGVTQSPTHLIKTRGQQVTLRCSPKSGHDTVSWYQQALGQGPQFIFQYYEEEERQRGNFPDRFSGHQFPNYSSELNVNALLLGDSALYLCASSRTGSYEQYFGPGTRLTVT.

The genes are TRBV7-3 and TRBJ2-3; D is perhaps TRBD2 (7 bases). Germline V gives CDR1 SGHTA, CDR2 FQGTGA. There are 16 residues in the CDR3. V gave up 5 bases and J gave up 2 bases, with 17 bases separating them. The CDR3 DNA follows: TGTGCCAGCAGCATCTACGTAGGGGGGGCCACAGATACGCAGTATTTT. Its protein product is CASSIYVGGATDTQYF.

This clonotype has just a few counts. DNA for the CDR3: TGCGCCAGCAGTGCCGACAGGGCGAACACTGAAGCTTTCTTT. Encoded protein: CASSADRANTEAFF. The genes are TRBV5-1 and TRBJ1-1, with 7 bases matching TRBD1. This CDR3 contains 14 residues. Germline CDR1 and CDR2: SGHRS and YFSETQ. V shed 5 bases and J 1 base; nucleotides not matched to a gene: 5.